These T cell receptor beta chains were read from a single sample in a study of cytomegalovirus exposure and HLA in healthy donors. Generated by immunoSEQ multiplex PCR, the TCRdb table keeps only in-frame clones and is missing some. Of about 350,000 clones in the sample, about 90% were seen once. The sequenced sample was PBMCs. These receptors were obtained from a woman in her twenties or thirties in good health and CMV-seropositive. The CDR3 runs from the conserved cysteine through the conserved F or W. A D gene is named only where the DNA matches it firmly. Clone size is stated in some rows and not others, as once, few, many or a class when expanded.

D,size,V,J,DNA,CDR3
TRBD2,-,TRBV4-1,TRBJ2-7,TGCGCCAGCAGCCAAGGACTAGCGGGAGGGATAAACTACGAGCAGTACTTC,CASSQGLAGGINYEQYF
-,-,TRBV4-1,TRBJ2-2,TGCGCCAGCAGCCCTCCTCCGGACACGATCACCGGGGAGCTGTTTTTT,CASSPPPDTITGELFF
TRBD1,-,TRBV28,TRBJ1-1,TGTGCCAGCAGAGTCGGGACAGGGGTATGGAGCACTGAAGCTTTCTTT,CASRVGTGVWSTEAFF
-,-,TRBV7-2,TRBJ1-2,TGTGCCAGCAGCTTAGGGCCGGGGCGCGACTATGGCTACACCTTC,CASSLGPGRDYGYTF
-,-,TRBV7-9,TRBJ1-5,TGTGCCAGCAGCTTACCAAATCAGCCCCAGCATTTT,CASSLPNQPQHF
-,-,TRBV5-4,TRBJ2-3,TGTGCCAGCGGACCCGCAGATACGCAGTATTTT,CASGPADTQYF
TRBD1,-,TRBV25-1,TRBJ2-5,TGTGCCAGCAGTGAAGGCAGGGGGCAAGAGACCCAGTACTTC,CASSEGRGQETQYF
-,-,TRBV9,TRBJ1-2,TGTGCCAGCACCGAGGGGGGGAGGCGGTACTATGGCTACACCTTC,CASTEGGRRYYGYTF
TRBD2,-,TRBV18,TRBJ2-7,TGTGCCAGCTCACCAACTAGCGGGAGTATCTACGAGCAGTACTTC,CASSPTSGSIYEQYF
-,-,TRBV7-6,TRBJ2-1,TGTGCCAGCAGCCCGTCCGCGGGGGAGCAGTTCTTC,CASSPSAGEQFF
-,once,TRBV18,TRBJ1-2,TGTGCCAGCTCACCATGGGACACAGGAAACTATGGCTACACCTTC,CASSPWDTGNYGYTF
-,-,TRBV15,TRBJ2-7,TGTGCCACCAGCAGAGATAGGGGGGTGCGCGAGCAGTACTTC,CATSRDRGVREQYF
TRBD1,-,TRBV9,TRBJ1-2,TGTGCCAGCAGCGTAGACAGGGGCTATGGCTACACCTTC,CASSVDRGYGYTF
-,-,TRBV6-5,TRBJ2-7,TGTGCCAGCAGTTACGGTGCGAGCTACGAGCAGTACTTC,CASSYGASYEQYF
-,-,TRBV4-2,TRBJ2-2,TGTGCCAGCAGCCAAGAGCTAGCTAGCAAGCTGAACACCGGGGAGCTGTTTTTT,CASSQELASKLNTGELFF
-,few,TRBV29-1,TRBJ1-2,TGCAGCGTTGACGATGCGGTCCCCTATGGCTACACCTTC,CSVDDAVPYGYTF
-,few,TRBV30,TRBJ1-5,TGTGCCTGGAGCCTCCCGGGCAGGGTCGACCAGCCCCAGCATTTT,CAWSLPGRVDQPQHF